The 18 T cell receptor beta chains in this list originate from one sample, sequenced in a study of neoadjuvant nivolumab and ipilimumab in lung cancer. Only in-frame clones appear in the TCRdb table, and some are missing; sequencing was by immunoSEQ multiplex PCR. The repertoire consists of 25,000 or so clones, with 75% to 85% occurring once and the leading ten covering over 4.5%. The material was tumor tissue, obtained after neoadjuvant nivolumab, alone or with ipilimumab, at or shortly before surgery. Receptors originate from an adult with non-small cell lung cancer.

The V call is TRBV5-4, the J call TRBJ1-2; D not resolved. Germline CDR1 SGHNT, CDR2 YYREEE (reference sequence). This CDR3 has 14 residues. The V and J ends lost 0 bases and 0 bases respectively, with 6 bases between them. The CDR3 sequence: CASSLDVANYGYTF. CDR3 nucleotides: TGTGCCAGCAGCTTGGACGTAGCTAACTATGGCTACACCTTC.

Here the CDR3 reads CASSLRGASGYTF. CDR3 coding DNA: TGTGCCAGCAGCCTACGGGGGGCGTCTGGCTACACCTTC. The gene calls are TRBV14 and TRBJ1-2, with D perhaps matching TRBD1 (6 bases). CDR1 is SGHDN, CDR2 FVKESK, per germline. The CDR3 runs to 13 residues. The V end lost 4 bases, the J end lost 7 bases, and 13 bases lay between the germline ends.

This clone was counted between two and nine times. This chain links TRBV2 with TRBJ1-2; D not certain. The CDR3 spans 11 residues. Germline lookup yields CDR1 SNHLY and CDR2 FYNNEI. The V gene lost 4 bases and the J gene lost 7 bases, with 7 bases spanning the gap. As DNA, the CDR3 is TGTGCCAGCAGTGCCGACATTGGCTACACCTTC. Translation: CASSADIGYTF. Together with reference TRBV2 and TRBJ1-2, the CDR3 gives the full variable domain: EPEVTQTPSHQVTQMGQEVILRCVPISNHLYFYWYRQILGQKVEFLVSFYNNEISEKSEIFDDQFSVERPDGSNFTLKIRSTKLEDSAMYFCASSADIGYTFGSGTRLTVV.

The V and J genes are TRBV28 and TRBJ2-1; D gene unclear. The V end was cut by 3 bases, the J end by 0 bases, with 9 bases between. Germline assignment: CDR1 MDHEN and CDR2 SYDVKM. This CDR3 has 15 residues. CDR3 nucleotide sequence: TGTGCCAGCAGTTTGTGGACGAGCTCCTACAATGAGCAGTTCTTC. Its protein product is CASSLWTSSYNEQFF. The variable domain in full, with the rest retrieved from reference TRBV28 and TRBJ2-1, is DVKVTQSSRYLVKRTGEKVFLECVQDMDHENMFWYRQDPGLGLRLIYFSYDVKMKEKGDIPEGYSVSREKKERFSLILESASTNQTSMYLCASSLWTSSYNEQFFGPGTRLTVL.

This chain links TRBV23-1 with TRBJ2-7; D is unresolved. TRBV23-1 is an ORF; its function is uncertain. The CDR3 runs 12 residues. Trimming stripped 11 bases from V and 5 bases from J, with 16 bases between. The CDR3 spells CACLGRRNEQYF. The CDR3 DNA follows: TGCGCCTGCCTCGGGCGGCGTAACGAGCAGTACTTC.

The chain joins TRBV19 to TRBJ1-1; unclear D gene. Trimming removed 9 bases from V and 2 bases from J, with 13 bases in between. Germline V CDR1 and CDR2: LNHDA, SQIVND (reference sequence). This CDR3 contains 13 residues. The DNA for the CDR3 is TGTGCCAGCACAGCACAAGTTAACACTGAAGCTTTCTTT. Amino acids: CASTAQVNTEAFF.

The J gene is TRBJ2-3, the V gene TRBV2; 7 bases fit TRBD2. CDR1 is SNHLY and CDR2 is FYNNEI in the germline V gene. V was clipped by 5 bases and J by 4 bases; unmatched bases: 6. The CDR3 runs to 14 residues. The CDR3 sequence is CASSLSGNPDTQYF. The DNA for the CDR3 is TGTGCCAGCAGTCTAAGCGGGAATCCAGATACGCAGTATTTT.

The genes are TRBV27 and TRBJ2-7, with D uncertain. This CDR3 contains 13 residues. The germline V gene encodes CDR1 MNHEY and CDR2 SMNVEV (reference sequence). V shed 6 bases and J shed 6 bases, with 15 bases lying between them. Written as DNA, the CDR3 is TGTGCCAGCAGCAAATTTTGGGGATTCGAGCAGTACTTC. Amino acids: CASSKFWGFEQYF.

The chain links TRBV5-1 to TRBJ1-4; TRBD1 aligns across 9 bases. This CDR3 is 18 amino acids long. V lost 4 bases and J lost 8; bases outside the gene matches: 18. From germline, CDR1 is SGHRS and CDR2 YFSETQ. CDR3: CASSPSGQGTAAGEKLFF. CDR3 nucleotides: TGCGCCAGCAGCCCCTCGGGACAGGGAACAGCCGCGGGGGAAAAACTGTTTTTT.

The genes are TRBV5-4 and TRBJ2-5, with 8 bases matching TRBD2. Germline V gene sequence: CDR1 SGHNT, CDR2 YYREEE (reference sequence). This CDR3 contains 16 residues. Trimming removed 1 base from V and 4 bases from J; junction bases left unmatched: 9. CDR3 amino acids: CASSLTSGQLGETQYF. In nucleotides, the CDR3 is TGTGCCAGCAGCTTGACTAGCGGACAGTTAGGAGAGACCCAGTACTTC.

This clone was seen only once. The chain has TRBV19 and TRBJ1-4; D is ambiguous. CDR3 length: 12 residues. Looked up from germline, CDR1 is LNHDA and CDR2 is SQIVND (reference sequence). V lost 4 bases, J lost 7 bases, and 7 bases lay in between. The CDR3 loop reads CASSKQAEKLFF. In DNA, the CDR3 is TGTGCCAGTAGTAAACAAGCTGAAAAACTGTTTTTT.

The rearrangement links TRBV7-9 to TRBJ1-1; the D is unclear. The CDR3 length is 18 residues. Germline CDR1 SEHNR, CDR2 FQNEAQ (reference sequence). V was cut by 1 base and J by 0 bases, with 18 bases left in between. This chain's CDR3 is CASSLGTALPPMNTEAFF. The CDR3 DNA sequence: TGTGCCAGCAGCTTAGGAACAGCCCTTCCCCCAATGAACACTGAAGCTTTCTTT. Using reference TRBV7-9 and TRBJ1-1 for the parts outside the CDR3, the full variable domain is DTGVSQNPRHKITKRGQNVTFRCDPISEHNRLYWYRQTLGQGPEFLTYFQNEAQLEKSRLLSDRFSAERPKGSFSTLEIQRTEQGDSAMYLCASSLGTALPPMNTEAFFGQGTRLTVV.

The chain joins TRBV29-1 to TRBJ1-4; the match to TRBD1 covers 8 bases. Germline loops: CDR1 SQVTM, CDR2 ANQGSEA. The CDR3 runs to 13 residues. V lost 4 bases and J lost 6; bases outside the gene matches: 4. The CDR3 is CSVVTTGDEKLFF. The CDR3 DNA sequence: TGCAGCGTTGTTACGACAGGGGATGAAAAACTGTTTTTT.

This rearrangement joins TRBV7-6 to TRBJ2-7; 8 nucleotides align to TRBD1. CDR3 length: 13 residues. The V gene end was trimmed by 5 bases and the J gene end by 4 bases; junction bases not matched to a gene: 4. Germline V lookup: CDR1 SGHVS, CDR2 FNYEAQ. The CDR3 loop is CASSRRDRYEQYF. The CDR3 nucleotides read TGTGCCAGCAGCCGTCGGGACAGGTACGAGCAGTACTTC.

This clone appeared once. The chain recombines TRBV5-6 with TRBJ2-2; 9 bases match TRBD1. CDR3 length: 15 residues. Trimming cost V 0 bases and J 7 bases; bases outside gene matches: 4. In germline, CDR1 is SGHDT, CDR2 YYEEEE. CDR3 coding DNA: TGTGCCAGCAGCTTGGGGGACAGGGTCAACGGGGAGCTGTTTTTT. It specifies CASSLGDRVNGELFF.

The chain carries TRBV2 and TRBJ2-5; the D is unclear. Trimming shortened V by 5 bases and J by 4 bases, and 11 bases separated the two germline ends. Germline CDR1 reads SNHLY; CDR2 reads FYNNEI. The length of the CDR3 is 13 residues. The DNA for the CDR3 is TGTGCCAGCAGTCCCGGCCGGCGAGAGACCCAGTACTTC. Translated, it gives CASSPGRRETQYF.

The genes are TRBV29-1 and TRBJ1-2, with 9 bases lining up with TRBD1. CDR1 is SQVTM, CDR2 ANQGSEA, per germline. The CDR3 loop spans 12 amino acids. Trimming removed 3 bases from V and 6 bases from J; junction bases left unmatched: 2. This CDR3 reads CSVEGTGNGYTF. CDR3 nucleotides: TGCAGCGTTGAGGGGACAGGGAATGGCTACACCTTC.

CDR3 protein: CASSPGRGGILSNEQFF. CDR3 in DNA: TGTGCCAGCTCACCAGGGCGGGGCGGGATTCTCTCTAATGAGCAGTTCTTC. This chain connects TRBV18 to TRBJ2-1, with a weak D call TRBD2 (6 bases). CDR3 length: 17 residues. From germline, CDR1 is KGHSH and CDR2 LQKENI. The V end lost 2 bases, the J end lost 7 bases, and 21 bases lay between the germline ends.